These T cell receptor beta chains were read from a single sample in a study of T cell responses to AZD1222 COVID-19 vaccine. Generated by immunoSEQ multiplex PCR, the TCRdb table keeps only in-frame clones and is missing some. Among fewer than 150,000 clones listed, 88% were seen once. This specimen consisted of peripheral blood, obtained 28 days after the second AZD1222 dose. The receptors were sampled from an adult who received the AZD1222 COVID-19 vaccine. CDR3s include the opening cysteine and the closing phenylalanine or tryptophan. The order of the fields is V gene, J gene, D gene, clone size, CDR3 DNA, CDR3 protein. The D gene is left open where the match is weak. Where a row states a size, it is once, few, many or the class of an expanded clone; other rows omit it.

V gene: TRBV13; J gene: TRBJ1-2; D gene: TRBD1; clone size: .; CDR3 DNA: TGTGCCAGCAGCTTCGGGACAGTGCATGGCTACACCTTC; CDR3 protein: CASSFGTVHGYTF
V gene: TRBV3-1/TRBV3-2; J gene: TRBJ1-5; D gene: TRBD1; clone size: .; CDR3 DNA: TGTGCCAGCAGCCAAGAGACAGGGGATCAGCCCCAGCATTTT; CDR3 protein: CASSQETGDQPQHF
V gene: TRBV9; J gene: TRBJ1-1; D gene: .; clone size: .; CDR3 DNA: TGTGCCAGCAGCGTAGGGGAGGTGAACACTGAAGCTTTCTTT; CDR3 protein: CASSVGEVNTEAFF
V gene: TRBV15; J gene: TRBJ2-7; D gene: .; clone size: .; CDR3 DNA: TGTGCCACCAGCAGAGATGGTTTCGTGCTACCCTCCTACGAGCAGTACTTC; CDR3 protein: CATSRDGFVLPSYEQYF
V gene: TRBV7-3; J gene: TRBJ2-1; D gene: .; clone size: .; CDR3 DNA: TGTGCCAGCTCTGAAAGGGCAGTTAACCGGTACGGAGCGAATGAGCAGTTCTTC; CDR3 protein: CASSERAVNRYGANEQFF
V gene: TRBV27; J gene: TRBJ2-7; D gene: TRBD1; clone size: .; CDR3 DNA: TGTGCCAGCAGTGTAGGGGGGACAGGGACCTACGAGCAGTACTTC; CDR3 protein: CASSVGGTGTYEQYF
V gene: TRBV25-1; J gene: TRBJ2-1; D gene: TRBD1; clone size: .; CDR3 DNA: TGTGCCAGCAGTGAATTAACGACAGGGACAATGAATGAGCAGTTCTTC; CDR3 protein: CASSELTTGTMNEQFF
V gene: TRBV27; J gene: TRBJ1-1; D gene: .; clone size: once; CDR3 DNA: TGTGCCAGCAGTGATAGGGGGTACACTGAAGCTTTCTTT; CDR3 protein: CASSDRGYTEAFF
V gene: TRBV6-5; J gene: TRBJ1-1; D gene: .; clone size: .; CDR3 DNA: TGTGCCAGCAACCAAGGGGCTTTGAACACTGAAGCTTTCTTT; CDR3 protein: CASNQGALNTEAFF
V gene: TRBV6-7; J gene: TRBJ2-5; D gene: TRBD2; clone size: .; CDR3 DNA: TGTGCCAGCCCCGCCGGGGTAGCGGGTTACCAAGAGACCCAGTACTTC; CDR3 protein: CASPAGVAGYQETQYF
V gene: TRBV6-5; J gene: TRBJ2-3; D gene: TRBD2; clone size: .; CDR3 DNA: TGTGCCAGCACCCAGCGGGGGGTCGGGGATACGCAGTATTTT; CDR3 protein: CASTQRGVGDTQYF
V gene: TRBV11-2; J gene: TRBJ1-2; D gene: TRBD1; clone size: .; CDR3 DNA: TGTGCCAGCAGCCCCACTACCCCGGACAGGGTTGACGGCTACACCTTC; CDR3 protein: CASSPTTPDRVDGYTF
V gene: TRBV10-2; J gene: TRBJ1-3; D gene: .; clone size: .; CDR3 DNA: TGCGCCAGCAAAGGAAACACCATATATTTT; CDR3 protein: CASKGNTIYF
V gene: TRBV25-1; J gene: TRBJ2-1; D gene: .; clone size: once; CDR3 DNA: TGTGCCAGCAGTACGGCAGGCCCTTACAATGAGCAGTTCTTC; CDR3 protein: CASSTAGPYNEQFF
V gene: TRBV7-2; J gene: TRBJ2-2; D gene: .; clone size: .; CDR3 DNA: TGTGCCAGCAGCCTAGGTCCTAGGATGTCCGCGGAGCTGTTTTTT; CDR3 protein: CASSLGPRMSAELFF
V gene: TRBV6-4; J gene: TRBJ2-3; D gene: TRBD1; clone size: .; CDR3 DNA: TGTGCCAGCAGTGCCTCCGGGACAGGGCACACAGATACGCAGTATTTT; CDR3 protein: CASSASGTGHTDTQYF
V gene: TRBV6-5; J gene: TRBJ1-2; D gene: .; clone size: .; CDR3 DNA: TGTGCCAGCAGCGACCCTCCCTACTATGGCTACACCTTC; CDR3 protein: CASSDPPYYGYTF
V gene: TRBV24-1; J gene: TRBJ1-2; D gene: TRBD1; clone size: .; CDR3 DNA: TGTGCCACCAGTGATTCACAGGGGTATTGGTATGGCTACACCTTC; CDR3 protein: CATSDSQGYWYGYTF
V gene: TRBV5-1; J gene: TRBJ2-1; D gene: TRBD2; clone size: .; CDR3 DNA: TGCGCCAGCAGCACTCCTAGCGGGGGGGCACAATTCTTC; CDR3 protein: CASSTPSGGAQFF
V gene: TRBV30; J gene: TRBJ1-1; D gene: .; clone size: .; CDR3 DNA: TGTGCCTGGGTTCTTTATTACCGCGGGGGCCGCACTGAAGCTTTCTTT; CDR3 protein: CAWVLYYRGGRTEAFF
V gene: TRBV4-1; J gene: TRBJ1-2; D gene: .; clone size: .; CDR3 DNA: TGCGCCAGCAGCCAAGAATCAGGGGTTAACTATGGCTACACCTTC; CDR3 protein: CASSQESGVNYGYTF
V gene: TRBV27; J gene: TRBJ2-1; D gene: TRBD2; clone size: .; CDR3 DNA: TGTGCCAGCAGTTCTAGCGGAACGTACAATGAGCAGTTCTTC; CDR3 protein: CASSSSGTYNEQFF
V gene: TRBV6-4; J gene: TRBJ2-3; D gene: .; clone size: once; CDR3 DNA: TGTGCCAGCAGTGACTCGGCGGGACCCAAAGATACGCAGTATTTT; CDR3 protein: CASSDSAGPKDTQYF
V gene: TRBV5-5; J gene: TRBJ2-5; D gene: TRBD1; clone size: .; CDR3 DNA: TGTGCCAGCAGCCCAACCGGACAGGGCGGGGAGACCCAGTACTTC; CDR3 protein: CASSPTGQGGETQYF
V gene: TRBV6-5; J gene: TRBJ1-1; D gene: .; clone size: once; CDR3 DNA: TGTGCCAGCAGTTATTCTGGTGTGAACACTGAAGCTTTCTTT; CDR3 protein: CASSYSGVNTEAFF
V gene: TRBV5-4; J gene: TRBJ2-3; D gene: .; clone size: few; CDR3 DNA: TGTGCCAGCAGGGTGGGGGGACAGACGCCAGATACGCAGTATTTT; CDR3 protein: CASRVGGQTPDTQYF
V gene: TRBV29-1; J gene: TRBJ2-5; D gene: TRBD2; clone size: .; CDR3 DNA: TGCAGCGTGGCCCGGACTAGCGGTCAAGAGACCCAGTACTTC; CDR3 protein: CSVARTSGQETQYF
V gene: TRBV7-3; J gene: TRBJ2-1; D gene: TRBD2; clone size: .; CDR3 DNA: TGTGCCAGCACCCCCGGGAAGAGCGGGAGTTCTTACAATGAGCAGTTCTTC; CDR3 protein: CASTPGKSGSSYNEQFF
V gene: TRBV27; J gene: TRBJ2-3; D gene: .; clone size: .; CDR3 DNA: TGTGCCAGCAGTTTAACCACGGGGCTCAACACAGATACGCAGTATTTT; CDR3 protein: CASSLTTGLNTDTQYF
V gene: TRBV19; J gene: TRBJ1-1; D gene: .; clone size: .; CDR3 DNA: TGTGCCAGTACCAGGAAGGAGAACACTGAAGCTTTCTTT; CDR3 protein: CASTRKENTEAFF
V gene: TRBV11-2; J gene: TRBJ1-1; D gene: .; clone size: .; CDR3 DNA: TGTGCCAGCAGCTTAGATCCAGGGGAGAACACTGAAGCTTTCTTT; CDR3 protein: CASSLDPGENTEAFF
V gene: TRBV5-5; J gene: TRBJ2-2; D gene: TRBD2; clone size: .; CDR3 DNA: TGTGCCAGCAGCTTGCAGCAGGGACTAGTGGCCGGGGAGCTGTTTTTT; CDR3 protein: CASSLQQGLVAGELFF
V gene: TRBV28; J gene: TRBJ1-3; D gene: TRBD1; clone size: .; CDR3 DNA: TGTGCCAGCAGTTCTCCTCGGACAGGAGGAAACACCATATATTTT; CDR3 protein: CASSSPRTGGNTIYF
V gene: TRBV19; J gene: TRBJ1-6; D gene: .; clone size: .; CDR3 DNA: TGTGCCAGTAGTATTTTTGGTGGGTCACCCCTCCACTTT; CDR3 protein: CASSIFGGSPLHF
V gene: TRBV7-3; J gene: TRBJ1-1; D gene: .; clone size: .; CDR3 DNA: TGTGCCAGCAGCTTAACGGGTGGAAGAATCACTGAAGCTTTCTTT; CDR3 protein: CASSLTGGRITEAFF